This entry lists 26 T cell receptor beta chains sequenced from one sample in a study of shared clonotypes between healthy human individuals (TCRdb year 2020). Libraries came from the immunoSEQ multiplex PCR assay. TCRdb obtained this table from immuneACCESS and retained in-frame rearrangements with V and J assigned. These tables miss some clones; where compared with another copy, unresolved V genes account for less than half of the shortfall, and the remainder is unexplained. In this sample the table shows roughly 2 million clones, 95% of which occur a single time. The top ten constitute 0.1% to 0.15% of the sample. The specimen was naive CD4+ T cells sorted from blood. According to the study, the label for this sample's cell subset or site signals: CD45RA+ positively selected. Receptor source: a man aged 18 to 30 in good health.

The chain has TRBV2 and TRBJ1-2; D gene ambiguous. The germline CDR1 and CDR2 sequences are SNHLY and FYNNEI. This CDR3 has 12 amino acids. The V end lost 4 bases, the J end lost 8 bases, and 11 bases lay between the germline ends. CDR3 coding DNA: TGTGCCAGCAGTGTTGAAGGGAGCGGCTACACCTTC. This encodes CASSVEGSGYTF.

This chain uses TRBV6-6 with TRBJ1-1, with 9 bases lining up with TRBD1. The J segment lost 5 bases and the V segment lost 8 bases, leaving 9 bases of the junction unmatched. There are 14 residues in the CDR3. The V gene's germline CDR1 is MNHNY and CDR2 SVGAGI (reference sequence). The CDR3 loop reads CASFTGGVITEAFF. CDR3 sequence (DNA): TGTGCCAGCTTCACAGGGGGCGTAATTACTGAAGCTTTCTTT.

CDR3: CSVGGFQGSITDTQYF. The CDR3 DNA follows: TGCAGCGTTGGCGGATTCCAGGGGAGTATAACAGATACGCAGTATTTT. V is TRBV29-1 and J is TRBJ2-3; TRBD1 might be the D (6 bases). The CDR3 consists of 16 residues. Germline CDR1 reads SQVTM; CDR2 reads ANQGSEA. The V and J ends lost 4 bases and 3 bases respectively, with 20 bases between them.

This clone was counted a single time. The V and J genes are TRBV7-2 and TRBJ2-2; D uncertain. CDR3 length: 15 residues. Trimming shortened V by 5 bases and J by 3 bases, and 13 bases separated the two germline ends. Germline CDR1 reads SGHTA; CDR2 reads FQGNSA. The CDR3 spells CASSARTGYTGELFF. Here the CDR3 DNA reads TGTGCCAGCAGCGCCAGGACGGGCTACACCGGGGAGCTGTTTTTT.

The chain links TRBV5-6 to TRBJ2-7, with 7 bases identical to TRBD2. The V gene's germline CDR1 is SGHDT and CDR2 YYEEEE. The CDR3 contains 14 residues. Trimming cost V 4 bases and J 2 bases; bases outside gene matches: 6. CDR3 loop: CASSQPGLPYEQYF. Here the CDR3 DNA reads TGTGCCAGCAGCCAACCGGGACTACCCTACGAGCAGTACTTC. Drawing the rest from reference TRBV5-6 and TRBJ2-7, the complete variable domain is DAGVTQSPTHLIKTRGQQVTLRCSPKSGHDTVSWYQQALGQGPQFIFQYYEEEERQRGNFPDRFSGHQFPNYSSELNVNALLLGDSALYLCASSQPGLPYEQYFGPGTRLTVT.

This clone was observed once. Other DNA sequences in this specimen translate into the identical CDR3. This chain connects TRBV18 to TRBJ2-7; 11 nucleotides match TRBD1. The CDR3 length is 15 residues. The germline gives CDR1 KGHSH, CDR2 LQKENI. Unmatched junction bases numbered 5, after V lost 0 bases and J lost 7 bases. CDR3 region: CASSPPGQGAGEQYF. CDR3 nucleotides: TGTGCCAGCTCACCACCCGGACAGGGGGCGGGGGAGCAGTACTTC. The entire variable domain, with the rest obtained from reference TRBV18 and TRBJ2-7, is as follows: NAGVMQNPRHLVRRRGQEARLRCSPMKGHSHVYWYRQLPEEGLKFMVYLQKENIIDESGMPKERFSAEFPKEGPSILRIQQVVRGDSAAYFCASSPPGQGAGEQYFGPGTRLTVT.

The chain uses TRBV2 and TRBJ1-2, with D uncertain. Per the germline V gene, CDR1 is SNHLY and CDR2 is FYNNEI. The CDR3 is made up of 14 amino acids. Trimming removed 7 bases from V and 8 bases from J, with 20 bases in between. CDR3 sequence reads: CASTIGRVPEGYTF. CDR3 nucleotides: TGTGCCAGCACTATCGGACGGGTCCCTGAGGGCTACACCTTC. Full variable domain (remainder filled in from reference TRBV2 and TRBJ1-2): EPEVTQTPSHQVTQMGQEVILRCVPISNHLYFYWYRQILGQKVEFLVSFYNNEISEKSEIFDDQFSVERPDGSNFTLKIRSTKLEDSAMYFCASTIGRVPEGYTFGSGTRLTVV.

This clone came up once. CDR3 DNA: TGTGCCAGCAGCTTGAGCGGGGGCCTTTCCTACGAGCAGTACTTC. Translation gives CASSLSGGLSYEQYF. This rearrangement joins TRBV7-2 to TRBJ2-7; 8 bases are a match to TRBD2. The CDR3 length is 15 residues. V was clipped by 3 bases and J by 1 base; unmatched bases: 5. CDR1 and CDR2 (germline): SGHTA, FQGNSA.

DNA for the CDR3: TGTGCCAGCAGTGAATGGAGCCTAGGAAGCAGAGGGGAAAAACTGTTTTTT. Its translation: CASSEWSLGSRGEKLFF. V is TRBV6-1 and J is TRBJ1-4; D is unclear. V gave up 2 bases and J gave up 8 bases, with 21 bases separating them. The V gene's germline CDR1 is MNHNS and CDR2 SASEGT. The CDR3 is 17 amino acids.

The J gene is TRBJ2-1, the V gene TRBV4-3; 7 bases are shared with TRBD2. The CDR3 is 16 residues long. Germline CDR1 and CDR2: LGHNA and YSLEER. Trimming took 0 bases from V and 4 from J; bases not matched to a gene: 6. The CDR3 region is CASSQEYAGAYNEQFF. In nucleotides, the CDR3 is TGCGCCAGCAGCCAAGAGTATGCGGGAGCTTACAATGAGCAGTTCTTC.

The chain uses TRBV19 and TRBJ1-2; no reliable D call. The germline V and J ends were trimmed by 6 bases and 0 bases, with 14 bases remaining between them. Germline-derived CDR1 and CDR2 are LNHDA and SQIVND (reference sequence). CDR3 length equals 15 residues. This chain's CDR3 is CASSPRKDSNYGYTF. CDR3 nucleotides: TGTGCCAGTAGCCCAAGGAAGGATTCTAACTATGGCTACACCTTC.

The sample holds one count of this clone. The CDR3 loop is CASSYRGGRGYGYTF. As DNA, the CDR3 is TGTGCCAGCAGTTACCGCGGGGGTCGAGGCTATGGCTACACCTTC. The chain is built from TRBV6-5 and TRBJ1-2, with D possibly being TRBD1 (5 bases). Germline assignment: CDR1 MNHEY and CDR2 SVGAGI. V was trimmed by 2 bases and J by 4 bases, leaving 14 bases between them. This CDR3 has 15 amino acids.

The V gene is TRBV13, the J gene TRBJ2-7, with a possible D match to TRBD1 (5 bases). Germline CDR1 and CDR2: PRHDT and FYEKMQ (reference sequence). V was pared by 5 bases and J by 6 bases, with 20 bases between. This CDR3 spans 15 amino acids. CDR3 in DNA: TGTGCCAGCAGCCGCGCTTTCAGGGAAGAAGGCGAGCAGTACTTC. Residues: CASSRAFREEGEQYF.

The chain employs TRBV21-1 and TRBJ2-3; the table's D call TRBD1 went unverified against the DNA. TRBV21-1 has pseudogene status. The CDR3 loop spans 14 amino acids. The CDR3 sequence is CASSDRVSTDTQYF. CDR3 nucleotide sequence: TGTGCCAGCAGCGACAGGGTAAGCACAGATACGCAGTATTTT.

This clone came up once. V gene TRBV7-8 combines with J gene TRBJ2-1; TRBD2 aligns across 10 bases. In germline, CDR1 is SGHVS, CDR2 FQNEAQ. The CDR3 length is 15 residues. V was pared by 6 bases and J by 7 bases, with 9 bases of the junction left unmatched. The CDR3 loop reads CASRFLAGDRNEQFF. The CDR3 DNA reads TGTGCCAGCAGGTTCCTAGCGGGAGATCGTAATGAGCAGTTCTTC.

The chain has TRBV5-4 and TRBJ2-5; TRBD1 or TRBD2 may be the D gene (5 bases each). Trimming left V 4 bases short and J 4 bases short, with 17 bases between. CDR3 length equals 15 residues. Germline values: CDR1 SGHNT, CDR2 YYREEE (reference sequence). CDR3 DNA sequence: TGTGCCAGCAGCCGACGAGGGGTAGTGCGAGAGACCCAGTACTTC. Translating it yields CASSRRGVVRETQYF.

V usage is TRBV30 and J usage is TRBJ1-1, with 11 positions matching TRBD1. V dropped 4 bases and J dropped 5; count of bases not matched to a gene: 9. Germline V gene sequence: CDR1 GTSNPN, CDR2 SVGIG (reference sequence). The CDR3 sequence is 15 residues long. Here the CDR3 DNA reads TGTGCCTGGACCGGGACAGGGGGGAAGTGGACTGAAGCTTTCTTT. This sequence encodes CAWTGTGGKWTEAFF.

This CDR3 is CASSEVGQGALEQYF. CDR3 nucleotides: TGTGCCAGCAGTGAAGTGGGACAGGGGGCCCTCGAGCAGTACTTC. The V and J genes are TRBV2 and TRBJ2-7; TRBD1 agrees at 12 bases. The CDR3 spans 15 residues. Germline V lookup: CDR1 SNHLY, CDR2 FYNNEI. With 1 base clipped from V and 6 bases from J, the junction kept 4 bases outside the gene matches.

The chain combines TRBV6-6 with TRBJ1-2; D not resolved. Per germline, CDR1 MNHNY and CDR2 SVGAGI (reference sequence). CDR3 length: 14 residues. V was pared by 6 bases and J by 4 bases, with 15 bases between. CDR3 sequence (DNA): TGTGCCAGCAGCCGTGACAACGACCTCTATGGCTACACCTTC. Protein: CASSRDNDLYGYTF.

The chain joins TRBV25-1 to TRBJ2-5, with D possibly being TRBD2 (5 bases). Trimming removed 6 bases at V and 4 bases at J, with 15 bases between. Germline V CDR1 and CDR2: MGHDK, SYGVNS. CDR3 length: 14 residues. The CDR3 sequence: CASSEGARAETQYF. The CDR3 coding sequence is TGTGCCAGCAGCGAGGGAGCTAGGGCAGAGACCCAGTACTTC. The whole variable domain, filled in from reference TRBV25-1 and TRBJ2-5, reads EADIYQTPRYLVIGTGKKITLECSQTMGHDKMYWYQQDPGMELHLIHYSYGVNSTEKGDLSSESTVSRIRTEHFPLTLESARPSHTSQYLCASSEGARAETQYFGPGTRLLVL.

The genes are TRBV6-5 and TRBJ1-4; D not resolved. The CDR3 extends over 11 amino acids. V lost 0 bases to trimming and J lost 16 bases, with 9 bases between them. CDR1 is MNHEY and CDR2 is SVGAGI in the germline V gene. The CDR3 spells CASSYSSGAFF. The CDR3 coding sequence is TGTGCCAGCAGTTACTCCAGTGGTGCGTTTTTT.

V and J are TRBV4-3 and TRBJ2-7; the match to TRBD2 covers 8 bases. The CDR3 is 15 amino acids. From germline, CDR1 is LGHNA and CDR2 YSLEER. V shed 1 base, J shed 2 bases, and the junction held 4 bases outside the gene matches. This CDR3 is CASSQAAGGPYEQYF. In DNA, the CDR3 is TGCGCCAGCAGCCAAGCGGCGGGAGGACCCTACGAGCAGTACTTC.

This clone came up once. This chain connects TRBV5-1 to TRBJ2-5; 8 bases match TRBD2. CDR1 and CDR2 (germline): SGHRS, YFSETQ. The CDR3 length is 16 residues. Trimming cost V 6 bases and J 2 bases; bases outside gene matches: 12. The CDR3 is CASIPRPASGQETQYF. CDR3 nucleotides: TGCGCCAGCATTCCGAGGCCAGCTAGCGGGCAAGAGACCCAGTACTTC.

V usage is TRBV6-1 and J usage is TRBJ1-4, with 8 bases fitting TRBD1. Germline CDR1 MNHNS, CDR2 SASEGT. There are 17 residues in the CDR3. The V segment lost 1 base and the J segment 7 bases; nucleotides outside the gene matches: 11. DNA for the CDR3: TGTGCCAGCAGTGAAGGACAGGGGCATAGTGATGGTGAAAAACTGTTTTTT. This sequence encodes CASSEGQGHSDGEKLFF.

The J gene is TRBJ2-7, the V gene TRBV30; 10 bases are shared with TRBD1. This CDR3 is 14 amino acids long. CDR1 is GTSNPN and CDR2 is SVGIG in the germline V gene (reference sequence). The V and J ends lost 0 bases and 4 bases, in that order; junction bases with no gene match: 3. CDR3 bases: TGTGCCTGGAGTGTGACAGGGGGCTATTACGAGCAGTACTTC. Its protein product is CAWSVTGGYYEQYF.

This clone came up once. The V call is TRBV28, the J call TRBJ2-4, with 8 bases matching TRBD1. Germline trimming cut 7 bases from V and 4 bases from J; bases unmatched to any gene: 6. Germline loops: CDR1 MDHEN, CDR2 SYDVKM. This CDR3 is 14 amino acids long. The CDR3: CASKGQVLKNIQYF. CDR3 sequence (DNA): TGTGCCAGCAAGGGACAGGTCCTAAAAAACATTCAGTACTTC.